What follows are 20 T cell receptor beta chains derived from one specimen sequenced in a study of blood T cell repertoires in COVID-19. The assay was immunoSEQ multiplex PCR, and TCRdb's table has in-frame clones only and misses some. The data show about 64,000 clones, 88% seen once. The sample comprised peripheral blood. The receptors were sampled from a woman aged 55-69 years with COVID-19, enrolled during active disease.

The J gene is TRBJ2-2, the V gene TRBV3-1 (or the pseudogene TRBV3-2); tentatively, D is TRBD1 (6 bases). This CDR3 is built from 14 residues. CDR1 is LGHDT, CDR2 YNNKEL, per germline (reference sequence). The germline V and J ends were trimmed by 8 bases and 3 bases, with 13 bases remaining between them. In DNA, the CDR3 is TGTGCCAGCGCCGGTTACAGGGACACCGGGGAGCTGTTTTTT. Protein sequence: CASAGYRDTGELFF.

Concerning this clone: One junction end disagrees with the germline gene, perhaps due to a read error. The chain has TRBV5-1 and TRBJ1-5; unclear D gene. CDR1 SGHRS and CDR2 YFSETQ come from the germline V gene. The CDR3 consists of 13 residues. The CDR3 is CASSLASDQPQHF. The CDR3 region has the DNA TGCGCCAGCAGCTTGGCTAGCGATCAGCCCCAGCATTTT.

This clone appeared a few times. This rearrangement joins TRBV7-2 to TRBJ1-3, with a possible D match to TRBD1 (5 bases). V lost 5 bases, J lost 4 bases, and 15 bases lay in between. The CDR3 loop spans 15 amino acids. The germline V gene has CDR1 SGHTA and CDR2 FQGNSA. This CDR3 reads CASSPPGGGGNTIYF. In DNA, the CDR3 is TGTGCCAGCAGCCCGCCGGGGGGGGGAGGAAACACCATATATTTT.

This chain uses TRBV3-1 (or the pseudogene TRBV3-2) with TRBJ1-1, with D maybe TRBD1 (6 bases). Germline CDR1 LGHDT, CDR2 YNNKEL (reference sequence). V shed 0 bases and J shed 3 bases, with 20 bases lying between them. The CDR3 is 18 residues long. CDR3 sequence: CASSQDPLGGVRDTEAFF. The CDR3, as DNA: TGTGCCAGCAGCCAAGATCCCCTAGGGGGAGTAAGAGACACTGAAGCTTTCTTT.

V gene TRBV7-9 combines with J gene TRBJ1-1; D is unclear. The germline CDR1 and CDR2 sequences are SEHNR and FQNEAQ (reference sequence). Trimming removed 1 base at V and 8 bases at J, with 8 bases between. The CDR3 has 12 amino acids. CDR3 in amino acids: CASSLVAAEAFF. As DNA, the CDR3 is TGTGCCAGCAGCTTAGTAGCCGCCGAAGCTTTCTTT.

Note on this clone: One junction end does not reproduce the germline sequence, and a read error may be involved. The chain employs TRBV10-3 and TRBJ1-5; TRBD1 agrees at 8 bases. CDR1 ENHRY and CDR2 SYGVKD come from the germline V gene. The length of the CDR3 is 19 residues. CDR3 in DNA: TGTGCCATCAGTGACCCGACAGGGGAGGTTTGGGTTTACAATCAACCCCAGCATTTT. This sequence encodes CAISDPTGEVWVYNQPQHF.

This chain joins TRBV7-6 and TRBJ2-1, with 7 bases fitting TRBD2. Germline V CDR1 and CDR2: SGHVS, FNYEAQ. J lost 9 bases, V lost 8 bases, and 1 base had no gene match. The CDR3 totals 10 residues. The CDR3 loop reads CASGGVEQFF. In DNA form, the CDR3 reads TGTGCCAGCGGGGGGGTTGAGCAGTTCTTC.

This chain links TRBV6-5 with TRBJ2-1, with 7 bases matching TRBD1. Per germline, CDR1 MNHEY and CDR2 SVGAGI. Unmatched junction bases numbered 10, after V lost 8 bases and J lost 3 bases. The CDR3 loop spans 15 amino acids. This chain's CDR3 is CASGFTGASYNEQFF. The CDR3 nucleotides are TGTGCCAGCGGGTTTACAGGGGCCAGCTACAATGAGCAGTTCTTC.

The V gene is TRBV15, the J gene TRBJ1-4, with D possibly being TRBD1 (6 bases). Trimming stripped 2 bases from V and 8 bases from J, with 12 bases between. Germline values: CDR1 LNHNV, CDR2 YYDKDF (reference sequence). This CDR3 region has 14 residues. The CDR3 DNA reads TGTGCCACCAGCAGAACAGGGTTAGGAGAAAAACTGTTTTTT. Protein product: CATSRTGLGEKLFF.

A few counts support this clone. The CDR3 region is CASSIQVGEQYF. The CDR3, as DNA: TGTGCCAGCAGCATACAGGTGGGCGAGCAGTACTTC. The chain recombines TRBV7-9 with TRBJ2-7; TRBD1 might be the D (5 bases). Germline V gene data show CDR1 as SEHNR and CDR2 as FQNEAQ (reference sequence). This CDR3 spans 12 amino acids. V shed 5 bases and J shed 6 bases, with 11 bases lying between them. The variable domain in full, completed from reference TRBV7-9 and TRBJ2-7, reads DTGVSQNPRHKITKRGQNVTFRCDPISEHNRLYWYRQTLGQGPEFLTYFQNEAQLEKSRLLSDRFSAERPKGSFSTLEIQRTEQGDSAMYLCASSIQVGEQYFGPGTRLTVT.

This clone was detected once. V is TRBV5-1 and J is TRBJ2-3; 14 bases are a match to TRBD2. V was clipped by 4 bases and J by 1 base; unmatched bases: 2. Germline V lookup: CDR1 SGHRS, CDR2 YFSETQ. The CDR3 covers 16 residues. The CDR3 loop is CASSPGLAGGTDTQYF. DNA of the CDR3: TGCGCCAGCAGCCCGGGACTAGCGGGGGGCACAGATACGCAGTATTTT.

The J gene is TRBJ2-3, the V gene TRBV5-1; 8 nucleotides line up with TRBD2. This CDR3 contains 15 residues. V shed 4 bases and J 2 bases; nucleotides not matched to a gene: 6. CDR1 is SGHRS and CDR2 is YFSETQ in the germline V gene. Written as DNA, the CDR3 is TGCGCCAGCAGCCTTACTAGCGGATCCACAGATACGCAGTATTTT. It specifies CASSLTSGSTDTQYF.

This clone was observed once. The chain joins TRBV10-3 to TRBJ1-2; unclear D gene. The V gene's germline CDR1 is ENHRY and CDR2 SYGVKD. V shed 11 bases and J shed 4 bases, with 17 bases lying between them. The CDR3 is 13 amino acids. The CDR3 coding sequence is TGTGCCGTCAAAGGAGAACTAGTCTATGGCTACACCTTC. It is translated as CAVKGELVYGYTF.

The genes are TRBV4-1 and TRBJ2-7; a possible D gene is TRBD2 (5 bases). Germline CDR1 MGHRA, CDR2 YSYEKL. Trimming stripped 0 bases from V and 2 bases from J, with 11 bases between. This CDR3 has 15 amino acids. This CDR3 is CASSQEADGAYEQYF. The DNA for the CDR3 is TGCGCCAGCAGCCAAGAAGCGGACGGGGCCTACGAGCAGTACTTC.

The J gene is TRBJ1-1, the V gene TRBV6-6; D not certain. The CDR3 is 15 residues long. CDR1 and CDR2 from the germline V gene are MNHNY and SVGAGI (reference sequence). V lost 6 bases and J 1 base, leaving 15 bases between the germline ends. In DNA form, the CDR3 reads TGTGCCAGCAGGCCTGGCGGGAGCCCGAACACTGAAGCTTTCTTT. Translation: CASRPGGSPNTEAFF.

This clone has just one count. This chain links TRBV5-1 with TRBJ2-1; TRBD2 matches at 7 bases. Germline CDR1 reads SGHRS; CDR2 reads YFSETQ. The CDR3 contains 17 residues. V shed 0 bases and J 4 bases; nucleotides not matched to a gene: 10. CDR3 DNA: TGCGCCAGCAGCTTGGGGGTTGAGCGGGACCTATACAATGAGCAGTTCTTC. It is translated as CASSLGVERDLYNEQFF.

The CDR3 sequence is CASSYSGQGKETQYF. The CDR3 DNA follows: TGTGCCAGCAGTTACTCGGGCCAGGGGAAAGAGACCCAGTACTTC. This chain joins TRBV6-5 and TRBJ2-5; D may be TRBD1 (6 bases). With 0 bases removed from V and 3 bases from J, the gap between germline ends came to 11 bases. The CDR3 consists of 15 residues. Germline-derived CDR1 and CDR2 are MNHEY and SVGAGI.

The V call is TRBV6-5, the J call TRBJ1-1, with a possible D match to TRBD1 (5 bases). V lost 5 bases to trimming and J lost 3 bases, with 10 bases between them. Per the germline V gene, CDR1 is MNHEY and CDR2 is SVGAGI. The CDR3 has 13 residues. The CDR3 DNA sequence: TGTGCCAGCAGTCGTGGGGGGGACACTGAAGCTTTCTTT. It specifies CASSRGGDTEAFF.

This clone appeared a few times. The CDR3 region is CASSLPLISTGTGEQYF. The CDR3, as DNA: TGTGCCAGCAGTTTACCGCTAATCTCGACAGGGACTGGGGAGCAGTACTTC. The rearrangement links TRBV27 to TRBJ2-7; D may be TRBD1 (7 bases). Deletions cut 2 bases from V and 7 bases from J, with 24 bases between. The CDR3 is 17 residues long. Germline assignment: CDR1 MNHEY and CDR2 SMNVEV (reference sequence).

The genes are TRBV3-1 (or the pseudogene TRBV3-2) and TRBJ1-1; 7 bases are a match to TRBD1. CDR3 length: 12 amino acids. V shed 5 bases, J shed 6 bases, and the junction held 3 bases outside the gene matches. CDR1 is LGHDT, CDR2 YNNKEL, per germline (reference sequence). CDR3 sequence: CASSFGTAEAFF. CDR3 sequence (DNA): TGTGCCAGCAGCTTCGGGACAGCTGAAGCTTTCTTT.